This T cell receptor beta chain emerged from a study of T cells in Graves' hyperthyroidism and ophthalmopathy. Study in general: Upon initial diagnosis and before any treatment, peripheral blood was collected.

Researchers amplified the TCR beta CDR3 regions from RNA transcripts. An initial round of RT-PCR targeting the TCR CDR3 relied on the HTBI primer set. In TCRdb, the multiplex PCR reads were re-called with MiXCR into one record per CDR3 protein. The data show about half a million distinct CDR3 sequences, approximately 22% seen once. Ophthalmopathy patients showed a Clinical Activity Score of at least 3, NOSPECS grade of at least 4 and duration under 3 months. V lost 5 bases to trimming and J lost 6 bases; unmatched junction nucleotides: 8. The CDR3 contains 14 residues. From germline, CDR1 is DFQATT and CDR2 SNEGSKA (reference sequence).

Sequenced input: blood. This clonotype was sampled from a woman aged 70-85 years with Graves' ophthalmopathy. The V call is TRBV20-1, the J call TRBJ1-5; 9 bases align to TRBD1. The CDR3 coding sequence is TGCAGTGCTGAACAGGGGGCTCAGGGTCAGCCCCAGCATTTT. Encoded protein: CSAEQGAQGQPQHF.